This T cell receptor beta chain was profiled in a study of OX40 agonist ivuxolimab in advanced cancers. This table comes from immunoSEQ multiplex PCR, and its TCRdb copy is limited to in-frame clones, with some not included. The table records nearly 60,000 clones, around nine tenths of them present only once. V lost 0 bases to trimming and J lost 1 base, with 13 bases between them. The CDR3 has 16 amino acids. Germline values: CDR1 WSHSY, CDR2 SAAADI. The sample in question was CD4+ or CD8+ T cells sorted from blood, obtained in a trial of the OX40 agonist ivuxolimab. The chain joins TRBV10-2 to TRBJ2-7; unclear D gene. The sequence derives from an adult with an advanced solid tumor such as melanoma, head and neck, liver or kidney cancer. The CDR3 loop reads CASSESGHTLSYEQYF. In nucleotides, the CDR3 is TGCGCCAGCAGTGAGTCGGGCCACACCCTGTCCTACGAGCAGTACTTC.